One sample yielded the 29 T cell receptor beta chains listed below, sequenced in a study of cytomegalovirus exposure and HLA in healthy donors. The PCR ran on 60 Vbeta and 13 Jbeta primers. The table came from immunoSEQ multiplex PCR; TCRdb's copy has only in-frame clones and leaves some out. Seen here are approximately 100,000 clones, approximately 80% observed once, and the top ten hold less than 3%. The sample comprised PBMCs. The source of these receptors is a female donor in good health and CMV-seronegative.

The rearrangement joins TRBV6-6 to TRBJ2-5; a possible D gene is TRBD2 (7 bases). Germline CDR1 reads MNHNY; CDR2 reads SVGAGI (reference sequence). This CDR3 region has 13 residues. V lost 9 bases and J 2 bases, leaving 13 bases between the germline ends. The CDR3 nucleotides are TGTGCCAGAAAGGGGGGGCGACAAGAGACCCAGTACTTC. This gives the protein CARKGGRQETQYF.

V and J are TRBV7-9 and TRBJ1-1; a possible D gene is TRBD1 (6 bases). Germline V CDR1 and CDR2: SEHNR, FQNEAQ (reference sequence). CDR3 length equals 15 residues. V was shortened by 5 bases and J by 4 bases, with 17 bases between the two germline ends. The CDR3 DNA reads TGTGCCAGCAGCCCCGGGAGGGGACAAGTCACTGAAGCTTTCTTT. It is translated as CASSPGRGQVTEAFF.

The chain is built from TRBV7-9 and TRBJ1-2; D not certain. This CDR3 has 12 residues. Germline CDR1 SEHNR, CDR2 FQNEAQ (reference sequence). V lost 6 bases to trimming and J lost 4 bases, with 9 bases between them. CDR3 sequence reads: CASSSGGYGYTF. For the CDR3, the DNA is TGTGCCAGCAGTTCAGGAGGCTATGGCTACACCTTC.

This chain links TRBV6-1 with TRBJ1-2; D may be TRBD1 (6 bases). Germline CDR1 and CDR2: MNHNS and SASEGT. V lost 0 bases, J lost 4 bases, and 6 bases lay in between. The CDR3 contains 13 residues. CDR3 sequence reads: CASSEADSYGYTF. The DNA of the CDR3 is TGTGCCAGCAGTGAAGCGGACAGCTATGGCTACACCTTC.

V and J are TRBV7-9 and TRBJ2-3; D might be TRBD1 (6 bases). Germline V CDR1 and CDR2: SEHNR, FQNEAQ (reference sequence). The ends were cut back, 6 bases at V and 3 bases at J, with 16 bases in the middle. CDR3 size: 15 residues. The CDR3 sequence is CASRSVFQGTDTQYF. The CDR3 bases are TGTGCCAGCAGGTCCGTCTTTCAGGGGACAGATACGCAGTATTTT.

The rearrangement uses TRBV27 and TRBJ2-5; TRBD1 matches 7 bases. Matching the DNA end better, TRBJ2-7 makes the J call doubtful. This CDR3 contains 16 residues. Germline V lookup: CDR1 MNHEY, CDR2 SMNVEV (reference sequence). The CDR3 here is CASSPSIGQATYEQYF. CDR3 nucleotide sequence: TGTGCCAGCAGTCCATCAATAGGACAGGCGACCTACGAGCAGTACTTC.

This chain joins TRBV5-1 and TRBJ1-2; a weak D match, TRBD1 (5 bases). V was cut by 2 bases and J by 7 bases, with 12 bases left in between. CDR1 and CDR2 from the germline V gene are SGHRS and YFSETQ. This CDR3 is built from 13 residues. CDR3 bases: TGCGCCAGCAGCTTAACGGGGGAGGGTGGCTACACCTTC. Encoded protein: CASSLTGEGGYTF. The full variable domain, rest sourced from reference TRBV5-1 and TRBJ1-2, is KAGVTQTPRYLIKTRGQQVTLSCSPISGHRSVSWYQQTPGQGLQFLFEYFSETQRNKGNFPGRFSGRQFSNSRSEMNVSTLELGDSALYLCASSLTGEGGYTFGSGTRLTVV.

The chain is built from TRBV5-5 and TRBJ2-7, with 7 positions matching TRBD1. The germline V gene has CDR1 SGHKS and CDR2 YYEKEE (reference sequence). The CDR3 has 15 amino acids. Trimming at V came to 1 base and at J to 3 bases, leaving 7 bases not matched to a gene. The CDR3 nucleotides are TGTGCCAGCAGCTTGCGACAGGGTCCCCTCTACGAGCAGTACTTC. It encodes CASSLRQGPLYEQYF.

The V gene is TRBV5-4, the J gene TRBJ2-1, with a weak D call TRBD2 (7 bases). Trimming took 4 bases from V and 0 from J, leaving 17 bases between them. Per the germline V gene, CDR1 is SGHNT and CDR2 is YYREEE (reference sequence). CDR3 length: 17 residues. The CDR3 bases are TGTGCCAGCAGCGGGGGGGGCGGGGAGGGCTCCTACAATGAGCAGTTCTTC. The encoded protein is CASSGGGGEGSYNEQFF.

The rearrangement links TRBV7-9 to TRBJ1-1, with a tentative D call TRBD1 (6 bases). V was trimmed by 1 base and J by 0 bases, leaving 18 bases between them. The germline gives CDR1 SEHNR, CDR2 FQNEAQ (reference sequence). This CDR3 spans 18 amino acids. This CDR3 reads CASSLVLRGQPLNTEAFF. The CDR3 region has the DNA TGTGCCAGCAGCTTAGTCTTGCGCGGACAGCCTTTGAACACTGAAGCTTTCTTT.

The V call is TRBV5-6, the J call TRBJ1-2; TRBD1 matches at 7 bases. J was trimmed by 5 bases and V by 4 bases; bases with no gene match: 5. From germline, CDR1 is SGHDT and CDR2 YYEEEE. This CDR3 is built from 13 residues. CDR3 in DNA: TGTGCCAGCAGCGTCAGCAGGGGGTATGGCTACACCTTC. It yields the protein CASSVSRGYGYTF.

The V and J genes are TRBV7-2 and TRBJ2-5; D might be TRBD1 (7 bases). From germline, CDR1 is SGHTA and CDR2 FQGNSA. The length of the CDR3 is 14 residues. The V gene lost 2 bases and the J gene lost 7 bases, with 14 bases spanning the gap. The CDR3 spells CASSLRTGGGTQYF. In nucleotides, the CDR3 is TGTGCCAGCAGCTTAAGGACAGGAGGGGGGACCCAGTACTTC.

The genes are TRBV19 and TRBJ1-2, with 9 bases that match TRBD1. The germline CDR1 and CDR2 sequences are LNHDA and SQIVND (reference sequence). V shed 4 bases, J shed 7 bases, and the junction held 4 bases outside the gene matches. The CDR3 spans 13 residues. CDR3 amino acids: CASSTPDRGGYTF. The CDR3 nucleotides read TGTGCCAGTAGTACCCCGGACAGGGGTGGCTACACCTTC.

Regarding this clone: Mismatch with germline at one junction end may stem from a read error. The rearrangement links TRBV7-9 to TRBJ1-3; weak D call: TRBD1 (6 bases). The CDR3 covers 12 residues. The V gene's germline CDR1 is SEHNR and CDR2 FQNEAQ (reference sequence). The CDR3 sequence: CSSRPGGDTIYF. The CDR3 coding sequence is TGTTCCAGCAGGCCTGGGGGCGACACCATATATTTT.

V usage is TRBV7-2 and J usage is TRBJ2-2, with D unclear. The CDR3 spans 13 residues. CDR1 and CDR2 from the germline V gene are SGHTA and FQGNSA. The V end was cut by 1 base, the J end by 3 bases, with 3 bases between. Written as DNA, the CDR3 is TGTGCCAGCAGCTTAGTCGACACCGGGGAGCTGTTTTTT. Translating it yields CASSLVDTGELFF.

The V call is TRBV6-1, the J call TRBJ1-2; D perhaps matches TRBD1 (5 bases). Per the germline V gene, CDR1 is MNHNS and CDR2 is SASEGT. V dropped 2 bases and J dropped 8 bases, with 12 bases sitting between them. The CDR3 is 13 amino acids. CDR3 region: CASSETRDRGYTF. The DNA for the CDR3 is TGTGCCAGCAGTGAAACCAGGGATCGGGGCTACACCTTC.

The V gene is TRBV7-8, the J gene TRBJ2-5; the D gene is possibly TRBD2 (6 bases). V was clipped by 5 bases and J by 5 bases, with 18 bases between them. CDR1 is SGHVS, CDR2 FQNEAQ, per germline. There are 15 residues in the CDR3. DNA of the CDR3: TGTGCCAGCAGCCCGGCGGGACGGGAGTGGGAGACCCAGTACTTC. Translated, it gives CASSPAGREWETQYF.

V gene TRBV29-1 combines with J gene TRBJ1-2; D possibly corresponds to TRBD1 (5 bases). This CDR3 has 13 residues. Germline V gives CDR1 SQVTM, CDR2 ANQGSEA. The ends were cut back, 2 bases at V and 6 bases at J, with 13 bases in the middle. CDR3 coding DNA: TGCAGCGTTGAAAGCAGGGTCTGGGATGGCTACACCTTC. It codes for CSVESRVWDGYTF.

The chain carries TRBV6-5 and TRBJ1-6, with a tentative D call TRBD1 (5 bases). Trimming left V 4 bases short and J 10 bases short, with 8 bases between. Per germline, CDR1 MNHEY and CDR2 SVGAGI. The CDR3 extends over 12 amino acids. The CDR3 spells CASSWQGSPLHF. CDR3 nucleotide sequence: TGTGCCAGCAGTTGGCAGGGATCACCCCTCCACTTT.

This clone was counted between two and nine times. V and J are TRBV7-9 and TRBJ1-3; D not resolved. The CDR3 runs to 12 residues. Germline assignment: CDR1 SEHNR and CDR2 FQNEAQ (reference sequence). The V end was cut by 5 bases, the J end by 4 bases, with 6 bases between. CDR3 DNA: TGTGCCAGCAGCCAGGCCGGAAACACCATATATTTT. Translation: CASSQAGNTIYF.

The CDR3 sequence: CASRDRSNYGYTF. The CDR3 bases are TGTGCCAGCAGGGACAGGTCTAACTATGGCTACACCTTC. V usage is TRBV6-1 and J usage is TRBJ1-2, with TRBD1 matching 7 bases. V gave up 6 bases and J gave up 0 bases; unmatched junction bases: 1. CDR3 length equals 13 residues. The germline V gene encodes CDR1 MNHNS and CDR2 SASEGT.

This sequence joins TRBV10-2 and TRBJ2-1; 15 bases fit TRBD2. Germline V gene data show CDR1 as WSHSY and CDR2 as SAAADI. J lost 6 bases, V lost 7 bases, and 7 bases had no gene match. The CDR3 extends over 16 amino acids. Here the CDR3 DNA reads TGCGCCAGCAACGGACTAGCGGGGGGGGCCTCCAATGAGCAGTTCTTC. It specifies CASNGLAGGASNEQFF.

The rearrangement joins TRBV28 to TRBJ2-7, with TRBD1 matching over 7 bases. Germline V lookup: CDR1 MDHEN, CDR2 SYDVKM. The CDR3 has 15 amino acids. The junction had 8 bases not matched to a gene; V was cut back by 5 bases and J by 1 base. The CDR3 coding sequence is TGTGCCAGCAGTAACGACAGGGAGAGGTCCTACGAGCAGTACTTC. The encoded protein is CASSNDRERSYEQYF.

This clone appeared a single time. The chain uses TRBV4-1 and TRBJ2-7, with TRBD2 matching 7 bases. This CDR3 contains 15 residues. Germline-derived CDR1 and CDR2 are MGHRA and YSYEKL. The V gene end was trimmed by 4 bases and the J gene end by 0 bases; junction bases not matched to a gene: 6. CDR3 residues: CASSLSRESSYEQYF. In nucleotides, the CDR3 is TGCGCCAGCAGCCTTTCGCGGGAGAGCTCCTACGAGCAGTACTTC.

This sequence joins TRBV11-2 and TRBJ2-4, with TRBD2 matching 12 bases. The CDR3 has 13 amino acids. The germline V gene has CDR1 SGHAT and CDR2 FQNNGV. J lost 12 bases, V lost 5 bases, and 5 bases had no gene match. This chain's CDR3 is CASSAGLAGTQYF. The CDR3, as DNA: TGTGCCAGCAGCGCAGGACTAGCGGGGACTCAGTACTTC. Looking up the rest from reference TRBV11-2 and TRBJ2-4 gives the full variable domain: EAGVAQSPRYKIIEKRQSVAFWCNPISGHATLYWYQQILGQGPKLLIQFQNNGVVDDSQLPKDRFSAERLKGVDSTLKIQPAKLEDSAVYLCASSAGLAGTQYFGAGTRLSVL.

CDR3 in amino acids: CASSEFGDRGNNGYTF. The CDR3 DNA reads as TGTGCCAGCAGTGAATTTGGTGACAGGGGGAACAATGGCTACACCTTC. The chain carries TRBV25-1 and TRBJ1-2, with 9 bases identical to TRBD1. CDR1 MGHDK and CDR2 SYGVNS come from the germline V gene. The CDR3 runs to 16 residues. Trimming took 1 base from V and 6 from J; bases not matched to a gene: 9.

The chain uses TRBV30 and TRBJ1-2, with 10 bases lining up with TRBD1. CDR3 size: 20 residues. Germline V gene sequence: CDR1 GTSNPN, CDR2 SVGIG (reference sequence). Losses at the gene ends were 2 bases for V and 4 bases for J; bases not matched to a gene: 22. The CDR3 loop reads CAWSYLAGRTGGRGVYGYTF. The CDR3 DNA follows: TGTGCCTGGAGTTATTTGGCAGGAAGGACAGGGGGTCGGGGGGTCTATGGCTACACCTTC.

This clone was seen only once. The CDR3 nucleotides are TGCAGCGTCCTGGGACAGGGGAACTCTGGGGCCAACGTCCTGACTTTC. It yields the protein CSVLGQGNSGANVLTF. V and J are TRBV29-1 and TRBJ2-6; 10 positions agree with TRBD1. Trimming at V came to 6 bases and at J to 0 bases, leaving 5 bases not matched to a gene. CDR1 SQVTM and CDR2 ANQGSEA come from the germline V gene. The CDR3 covers 16 residues. The variable domain in full, with the rest retrieved from reference TRBV29-1 and TRBJ2-6, is SAVISQKPSRDICQRGTSLTIQCQVDSQVTMMFWYRQQPGQSLTLIATANQGSEATYESGFVIDKFPISRPNLTFSTLTVSNMSPEDSSIYLCSVLGQGNSGANVLTFGAGSRLTVL.

The chain couples TRBV29-1 to TRBJ2-7, with D possibly being TRBD2 (7 bases). Trimming took 8 bases from V and 0 from J, leaving 17 bases between them. Per germline, CDR1 SQVTM and CDR2 ANQGSEA. CDR3 size: 14 residues. This chain's CDR3 is CSTREGGGSYEQYF. The CDR3 bases are TGCAGCACCCGCGAGGGGGGGGGCTCCTACGAGCAGTACTTC.